A selection of T cell receptor beta chains follows, all from one sample in a study of CD4+ T cells in melanoma. Libraries were prepared by immunoSEQ multiplex PCR; TCRdb keeps only in-frame clonotypes and omits some of them. Its table lists fewer than 35 clones. The source material was cells from a culture (not recorded whether cultured in vitro). Every receptor here comes from a human donor with melanoma. The CDR3 runs from the conserved cysteine through the conserved F or W. Fields, in order: CDR3 protein, J gene, V gene.

cdr3_aa: CASSFCPPILHHNSPLHF; j_call: TRBJ1-6; v_call: TRBV3-1/TRBV3-2
cdr3_aa: CASDGDSPGGELFF; j_call: TRBJ2-2; v_call: TRBV5-1
cdr3_aa: CASSLRGRSTEAFF; j_call: TRBJ1-1; v_call: TRBV7-2
cdr3_aa: CASSEASGIIVDETQYF; j_call: TRBJ2-5; v_call: TRBV7-6
cdr3_aa: CSALGLEAEAFF; j_call: TRBJ1-1; v_call: TRBV29-1
cdr3_aa: CASSYSEVTEAFF; j_call: TRBJ1-1; v_call: TRBV6-5
cdr3_aa: CASSPSVGVSITSDTQYF; j_call: TRBJ2-3; v_call: TRBV14
cdr3_aa: CASSHLTSGANVLTF; j_call: TRBJ2-6; v_call: TRBV7-6
cdr3_aa: CASSPHPDGGYTF; j_call: TRBJ1-2; v_call: TRBV12-3/TRBV12-4
cdr3_aa: CASSFIQNYGYTF; j_call: TRBJ1-2; v_call: TRBV5-1